This paragraph reports one T cell receptor beta chain. The V end lost 8 bases, the J end lost 7 bases, and 9 bases lay between the germline ends. CDR1 and CDR2 from the germline V gene are MDHEN and SYDVKM. The CDR3 contains 10 residues. Any patient presenting with uncontrolled infection, other autoimmune disease, pregnancy or lactation was left out. These data are taken from a study of T cells in Graves' hyperthyroidism and ophthalmopathy. Amplified TCR beta CDR3 regions derived from RNA transcripts. During a first-round RT-PCR of the TCR CDR3, the HTBI primer set was used. In TCRdb, the multiplex PCR reads were re-called with MiXCR into one record per CDR3 protein. Here the sample spans about 250,000 distinct CDR3 sequences, approximately 25% being singletons.

The sequence came from a woman between 35 and 50 years old with Graves' ophthalmopathy. The chain joins TRBV28 to TRBJ2-7, with no clear D. Sequencing was performed on blood. CDR3 DNA: TGTGCCAGCGCCGCCTGGGAGCAGTACTTC. Its translation is CASAAWEQYF. Supplemented by reference TRBV28 and TRBJ2-7, the full variable domain reads DVKVTQSSRYLVKRTGEKVFLECVQDMDHENMFWYRQDPGLGLRLIYFSYDVKMKEKGDIPEGYSVSREKKERFSLILESASTNQTSMYLCASAAWEQYFGPGTRLTVT.